The subject of this entry is one T cell receptor beta chain. The source of the sample is a study of blood T cell repertoires in COVID-19. Overall study: Acute-phase and convalescent COVID-19 samples originated in the United States, Italy and Spain.

Assay: immunoSEQ multiplex PCR; the TCRdb copy retains only in-frame clones and omits some. The sample has roughly 58,000 clones, about 66% seen once; the top ten hold around half. Someone with COVID-19 had been met by exposed participants within 2 weeks before study entry. The CDR3 consists of 15 residues. Between the trimmed V and J ends, which lost 5 bases and 1 base, there was a span of 15 bases. Per the germline V gene, CDR1 is SEHNR and CDR2 is FQNEAQ (reference sequence). The sequenced sample consisted of PBMCs or T cells enriched from blood (not recorded which). The chain carries TRBV7-9 and TRBJ2-7, with a tentative D call TRBD2 (6 bases). This TCR derives from an older woman who had been exposed to COVID-19. CDR3 amino acids: CASSGGAGPSYEQYF. CDR3 DNA sequence: TGTGCCAGCAGCGGAGGGGCCGGCCCTTCCTACGAGCAGTACTTC.